Below are 5 T cell receptor beta chains sequenced from a single sample in a study of ipilimumab plus nivolumab after autologous stem cell transplantation. Here immunoSEQ multiplex PCR was the method, and the copy in TCRdb shows in-frame clones only, minus some. The repertoire has 15,000 to 20,000 clones, more than 80% of them found once; the top ten carry 19%. The sample here was PBMCs, taken in a trial of ipilimumab plus nivolumab as post-transplant consolidation. Receptors were obtained from a male donor with diffuse large B-cell lymphoma.

CDR3 protein: CASIVGGYSTDTQYF. In DNA form, the CDR3 reads TGTGCCAGCATAGTAGGCGGGTATAGCACAGATACGCAGTATTTT. The V gene is TRBV6-1, the J gene TRBJ2-3; weak D call: TRBD2 (5 bases). Germline loops: CDR1 MNHNS, CDR2 SASEGT. The CDR3 loop spans 15 amino acids. V lost 7 bases, J lost 0 bases, and 14 bases lay in between.

The rearrangement links TRBV6-5 to TRBJ2-1; 8 nucleotides match TRBD1. CDR1 MNHEY and CDR2 SVGAGI come from the germline V gene. CDR3 length: 16 residues. The junction had 9 bases not matched to a gene; V was cut back by 0 bases and J by 8 bases. The DNA of the CDR3 is TGTGCCAGCAGTTACTCGCAGGACAGGGTAAACCATGAGCAGTTCTTC. It translates to CASSYSQDRVNHEQFF.

J is TRBJ2-6 and V is TRBV25-1; 12 bases fit TRBD2. CDR3 length equals 16 residues. V lost 7 bases and J lost 4; bases outside the gene matches: 5. The V gene's germline CDR1 is MGHDK and CDR2 SYGVNS. Here the CDR3 reads CASTRTSGIGANVLTF. CDR3 bases: TGTGCCAGCACGAGGACTAGCGGGATCGGGGCCAACGTCCTGACTTTC.

CDR3 sequence (DNA): TGTGCCAGCAGACCCCGACAGGACTCCTACGAGCAGTACTTC. Its translation is CASRPRQDSYEQYF. The chain couples TRBV6-5 to TRBJ2-7; maybe TRBD1 (6 bases). The CDR3 runs to 14 residues. Germline CDR1 is MNHEY and CDR2 is SVGAGI. Trimming removed 6 bases at V and 0 bases at J, with 12 bases between.

The chain employs TRBV9 and TRBJ2-5; 8 positions agree with TRBD1. Trimming took 1 base from V and 5 from J; bases not matched to a gene: 7. The CDR3 runs to 15 residues. CDR1 and CDR2 (germline): SGDLS, YYNGEE. The CDR3 here is CASSVSGTGYETQYF. CDR3 DNA sequence: TGTGCCAGCAGCGTATCGGGGACAGGCTATGAGACCCAGTACTTC.